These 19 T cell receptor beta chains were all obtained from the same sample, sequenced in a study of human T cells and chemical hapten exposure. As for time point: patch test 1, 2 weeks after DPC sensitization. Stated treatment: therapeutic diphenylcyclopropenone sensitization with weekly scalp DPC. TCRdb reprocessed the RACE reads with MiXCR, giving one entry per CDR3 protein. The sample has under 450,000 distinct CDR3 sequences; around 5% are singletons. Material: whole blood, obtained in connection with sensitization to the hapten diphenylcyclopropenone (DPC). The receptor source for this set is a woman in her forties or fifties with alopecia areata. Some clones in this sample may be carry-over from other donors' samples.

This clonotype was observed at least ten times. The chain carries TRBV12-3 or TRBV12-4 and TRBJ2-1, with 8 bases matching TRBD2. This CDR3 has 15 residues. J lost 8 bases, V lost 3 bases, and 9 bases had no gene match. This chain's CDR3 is CASSFRSGGVDEQFF. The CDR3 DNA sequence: TGTGCCAGCAGTTTTAGAAGCGGGGGAGTCGATGAGCAGTTCTTC.

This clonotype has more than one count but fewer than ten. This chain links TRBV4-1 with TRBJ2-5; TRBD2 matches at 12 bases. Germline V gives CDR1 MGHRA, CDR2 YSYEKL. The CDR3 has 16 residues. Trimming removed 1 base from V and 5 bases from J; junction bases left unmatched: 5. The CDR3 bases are TGCGCCAGCAGCCAAGTGGGGCTAGCGGGAGGGGAGACCCAGTACTTC. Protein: CASSQVGLAGGETQYF.

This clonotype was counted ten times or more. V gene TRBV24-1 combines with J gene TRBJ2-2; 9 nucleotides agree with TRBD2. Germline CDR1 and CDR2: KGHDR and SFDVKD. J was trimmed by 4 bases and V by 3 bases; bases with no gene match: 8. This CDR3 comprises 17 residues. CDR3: CATSDLYSGSGTGELFF. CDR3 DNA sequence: TGTGCCACCAGTGATCTTTATAGCGGGAGTGGCACCGGGGAGCTGTTTTTT.

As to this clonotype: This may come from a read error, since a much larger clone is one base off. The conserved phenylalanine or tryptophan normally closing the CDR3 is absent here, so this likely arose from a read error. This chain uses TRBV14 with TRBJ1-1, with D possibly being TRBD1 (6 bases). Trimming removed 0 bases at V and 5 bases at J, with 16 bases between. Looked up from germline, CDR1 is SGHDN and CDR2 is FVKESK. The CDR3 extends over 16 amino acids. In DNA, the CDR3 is TGTGCCAGCAGCCAAGAGCAGGGGTGGGTAAAAACTGAAGCTTTCCTT. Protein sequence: CASSQEQGWVKTEAFL.

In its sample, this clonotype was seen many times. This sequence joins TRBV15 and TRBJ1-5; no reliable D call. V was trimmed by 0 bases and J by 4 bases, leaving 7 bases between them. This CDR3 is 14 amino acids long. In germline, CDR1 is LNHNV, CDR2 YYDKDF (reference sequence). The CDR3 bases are TGTGCCACCAGCAGAGATCCCAGGAATCAGCCCCAGCATTTT. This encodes CATSRDPRNQPQHF.

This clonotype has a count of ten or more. As DNA, the CDR3 is TGTGCCAGCAGCCCCCCACAGGGGGTTAACACCGGGGAGCTGTTTTTT. It translates to CASSPPQGVNTGELFF. The chain combines TRBV6-6 with TRBJ2-2, with TRBD1 matching over 8 bases. After removal of 6 bases from V and 2 bases from J, the junction contained 8 bases not matched to a gene. CDR1 is MNHNY, CDR2 SVGAGI, per germline (reference sequence). The CDR3 covers 16 residues.

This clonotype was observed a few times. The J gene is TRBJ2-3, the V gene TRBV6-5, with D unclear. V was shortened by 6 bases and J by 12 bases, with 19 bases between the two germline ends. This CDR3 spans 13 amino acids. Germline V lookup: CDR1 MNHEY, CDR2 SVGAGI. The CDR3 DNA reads TGTGCCAGCAGAACCCTTCTACAGATACGTCAGTATTTT. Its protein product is CASRTLLQIRQYF.

The CDR3 protein is CASSSQGSTNEKLFF. For the CDR3, the DNA is TGCGCCAGCAGCTCCCAAGGGTCAACTAATGAAAAACTGTTTTTT. The V and J genes are TRBV5-1 and TRBJ1-4; D ambiguous. With 3 bases removed from V and 0 bases from J, the gap between germline ends came to 9 bases. Germline V gene data show CDR1 as SGHRS and CDR2 as YFSETQ. This CDR3 is built from 15 residues.

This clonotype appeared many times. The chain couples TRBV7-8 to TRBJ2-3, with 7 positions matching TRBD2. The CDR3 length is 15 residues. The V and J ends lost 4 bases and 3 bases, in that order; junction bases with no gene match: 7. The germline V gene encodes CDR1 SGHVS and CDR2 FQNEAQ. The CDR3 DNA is TGTGCCAGCAGCTCCGGACTAGTTACAACAGATACGCAGTATTTT. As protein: CASSSGLVTTDTQYF. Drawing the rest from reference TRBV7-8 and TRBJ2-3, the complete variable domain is GAGVSQSPRYKVAKRGQDVALRCDPISGHVSLFWYQQALGQGPEFLTYFQNEAQLDKSGLPSDRFFAERPEGSVSTLKIQRTQQEDSAVYLCASSSGLVTTDTQYFGPGTRLTVL.

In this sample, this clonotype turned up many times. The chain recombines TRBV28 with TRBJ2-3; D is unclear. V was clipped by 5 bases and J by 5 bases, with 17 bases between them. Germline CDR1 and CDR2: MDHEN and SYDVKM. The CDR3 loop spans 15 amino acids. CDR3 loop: CASSLYRALRDTQYF. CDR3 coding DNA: TGTGCCAGCAGTCTTTACCGGGCGCTGAGAGATACGCAGTATTTT.

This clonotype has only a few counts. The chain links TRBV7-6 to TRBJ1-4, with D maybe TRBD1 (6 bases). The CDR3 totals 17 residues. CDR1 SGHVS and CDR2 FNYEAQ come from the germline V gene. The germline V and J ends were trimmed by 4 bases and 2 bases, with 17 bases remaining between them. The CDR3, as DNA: TGTGCCAGCAGCTCCGGACTAGCACAGGGCACTAATGAAAAACTGTTTTTT. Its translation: CASSSGLAQGTNEKLFF.

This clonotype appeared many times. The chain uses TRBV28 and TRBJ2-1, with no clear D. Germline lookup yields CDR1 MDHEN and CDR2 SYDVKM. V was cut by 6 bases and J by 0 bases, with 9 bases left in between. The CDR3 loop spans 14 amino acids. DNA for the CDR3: TGTGCCAGCAGAGCCTCTAGCTCCTACAATGAGCAGTTCTTC. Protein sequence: CASRASSSYNEQFF.

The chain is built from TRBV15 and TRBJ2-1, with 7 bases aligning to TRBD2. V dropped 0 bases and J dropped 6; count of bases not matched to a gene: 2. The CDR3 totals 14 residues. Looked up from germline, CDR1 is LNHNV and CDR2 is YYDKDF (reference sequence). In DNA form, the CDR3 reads TGTGCCACCAGCAGAGATGGGGAGGGCAATGAGCAGTTCTTC. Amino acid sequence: CATSRDGEGNEQFF.

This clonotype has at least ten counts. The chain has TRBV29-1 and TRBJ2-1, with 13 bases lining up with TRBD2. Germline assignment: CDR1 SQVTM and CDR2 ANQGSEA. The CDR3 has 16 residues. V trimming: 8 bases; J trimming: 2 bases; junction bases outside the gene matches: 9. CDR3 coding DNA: TGCAGCTTTGGACTAGCGGGAGCGGGGGCCTACAATGAGCAGTTCTTC. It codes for CSFGLAGAGAYNEQFF.

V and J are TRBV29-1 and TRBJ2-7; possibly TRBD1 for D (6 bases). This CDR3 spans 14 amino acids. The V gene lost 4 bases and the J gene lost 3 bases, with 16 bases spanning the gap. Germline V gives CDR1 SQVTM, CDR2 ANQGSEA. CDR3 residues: CSVATGSPFYEQYF. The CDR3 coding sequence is TGCAGCGTTGCTACAGGGTCCCCCTTCTACGAGCAGTACTTC.

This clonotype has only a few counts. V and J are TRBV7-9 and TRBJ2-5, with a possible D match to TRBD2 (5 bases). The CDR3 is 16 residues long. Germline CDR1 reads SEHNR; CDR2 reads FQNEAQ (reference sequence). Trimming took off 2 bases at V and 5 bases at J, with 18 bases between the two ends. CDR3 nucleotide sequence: TGTGCCAGCAGCTTACGTAGAGGCCCTAGCCGGGAGACCCAGTACTTC. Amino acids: CASSLRRGPSRETQYF. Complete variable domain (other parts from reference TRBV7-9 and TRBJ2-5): DTGVSQNPRHKITKRGQNVTFRCDPISEHNRLYWYRQTLGQGPEFLTYFQNEAQLEKSRLLSDRFSAERPKGSFSTLEIQRTEQGDSAMYLCASSLRRGPSRETQYFGPGTRLLVL.

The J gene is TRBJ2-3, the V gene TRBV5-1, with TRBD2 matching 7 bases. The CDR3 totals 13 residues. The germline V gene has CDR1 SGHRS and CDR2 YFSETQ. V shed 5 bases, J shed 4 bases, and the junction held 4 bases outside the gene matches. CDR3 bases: TGCGCCAGCAGAGCGGGGCAGTCAGATACGCAGTATTTT. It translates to CASRAGQSDTQYF.

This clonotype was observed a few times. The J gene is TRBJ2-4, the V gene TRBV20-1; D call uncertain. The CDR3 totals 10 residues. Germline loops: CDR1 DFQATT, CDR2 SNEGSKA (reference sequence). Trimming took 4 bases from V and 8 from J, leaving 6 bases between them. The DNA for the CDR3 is TGCAGTGCTACGTTGGACATTCAGTACTTC. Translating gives CSATLDIQYF.

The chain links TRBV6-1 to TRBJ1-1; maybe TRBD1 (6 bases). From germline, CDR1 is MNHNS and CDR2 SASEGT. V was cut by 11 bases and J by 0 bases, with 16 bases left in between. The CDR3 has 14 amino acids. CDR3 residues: CACSGARMNTEAFF. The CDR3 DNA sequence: TGTGCCTGCTCGGGGGCTAGGATGAACACTGAAGCTTTCTTT.